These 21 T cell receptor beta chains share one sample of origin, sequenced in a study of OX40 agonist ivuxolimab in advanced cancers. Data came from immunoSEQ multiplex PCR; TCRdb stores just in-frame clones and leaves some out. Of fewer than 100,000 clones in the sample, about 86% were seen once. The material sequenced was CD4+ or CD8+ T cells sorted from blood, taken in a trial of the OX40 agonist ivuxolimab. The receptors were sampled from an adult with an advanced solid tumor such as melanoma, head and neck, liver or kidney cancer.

The CDR3 DNA sequence: TGTGCCAGCAGGGCCGGTAGCAATCAGCCCCAGCATTTT. Protein product: CASRAGSNQPQHF. This chain links TRBV6-1 with TRBJ1-5; D gene ambiguous. The CDR3 covers 13 residues. With 6 bases removed from V and 0 bases from J, the gap between germline ends came to 6 bases. Germline values: CDR1 MNHNS, CDR2 SASEGT.

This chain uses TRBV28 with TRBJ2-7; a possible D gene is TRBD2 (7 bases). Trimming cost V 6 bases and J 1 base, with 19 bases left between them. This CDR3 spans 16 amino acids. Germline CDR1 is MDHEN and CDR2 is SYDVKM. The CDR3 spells CASSPIVGGASYEQYF. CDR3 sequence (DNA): TGTGCCAGCAGCCCCATTGTGGGGGGGGCGTCCTACGAGCAGTACTTC.

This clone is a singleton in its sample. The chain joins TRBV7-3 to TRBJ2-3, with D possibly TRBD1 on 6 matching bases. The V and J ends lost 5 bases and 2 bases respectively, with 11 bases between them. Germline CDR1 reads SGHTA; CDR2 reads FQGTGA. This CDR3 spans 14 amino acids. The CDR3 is CASSPGQSTDTQYF. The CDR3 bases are TGTGCCAGCAGCCCAGGACAGTCCACAGATACGCAGTATTTT.

CDR3: CASSELGTRNQPQHF. As DNA, the CDR3 is TGTGCCAGCAGTGAACTGGGGACCCGCAATCAGCCCCAGCATTTT. The J gene is TRBJ1-5, the V gene TRBV2; perhaps TRBD1 as D (5 bases). The V gene's germline CDR1 is SNHLY and CDR2 FYNNEI. The V end lost 2 bases, the J end lost 2 bases, and 10 bases lay between the germline ends. This CDR3 is built from 15 residues.

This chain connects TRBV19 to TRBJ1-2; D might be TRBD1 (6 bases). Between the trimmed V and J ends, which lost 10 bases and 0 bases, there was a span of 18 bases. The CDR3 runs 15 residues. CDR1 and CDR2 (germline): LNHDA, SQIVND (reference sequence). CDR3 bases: TGTGCCACTAGATCGGGCGGACAGTCTAACTATGGCTACACCTTC. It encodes CATRSGGQSNYGYTF.

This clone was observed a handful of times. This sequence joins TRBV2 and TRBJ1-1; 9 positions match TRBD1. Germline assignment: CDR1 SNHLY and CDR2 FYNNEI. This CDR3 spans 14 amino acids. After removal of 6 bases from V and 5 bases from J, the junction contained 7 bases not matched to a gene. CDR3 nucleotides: TGTGCCAGCAGCGACAGGGGGGAAAAAACTGAAGCTTTCTTT. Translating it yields CASSDRGEKTEAFF.

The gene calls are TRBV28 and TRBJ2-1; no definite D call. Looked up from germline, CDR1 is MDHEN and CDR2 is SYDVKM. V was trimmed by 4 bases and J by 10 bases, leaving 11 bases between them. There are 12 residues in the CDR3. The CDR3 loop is CASSSLMGEQFF. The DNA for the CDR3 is TGTGCCAGCAGTTCGCTAATGGGGGAGCAGTTCTTC. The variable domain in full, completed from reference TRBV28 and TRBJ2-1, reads DVKVTQSSRYLVKRTGEKVFLECVQDMDHENMFWYRQDPGLGLRLIYFSYDVKMKEKGDIPEGYSVSREKKERFSLILESASTNQTSMYLCASSSLMGEQFFGPGTRLTVL.

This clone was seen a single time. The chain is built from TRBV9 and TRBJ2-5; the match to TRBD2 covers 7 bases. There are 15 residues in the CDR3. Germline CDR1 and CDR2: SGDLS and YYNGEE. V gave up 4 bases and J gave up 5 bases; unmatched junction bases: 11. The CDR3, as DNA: TGTGCCAGCAGCCCCGCTGGGGGGGGAGAGGAGACCCAGTACTTC. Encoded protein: CASSPAGGGEETQYF.

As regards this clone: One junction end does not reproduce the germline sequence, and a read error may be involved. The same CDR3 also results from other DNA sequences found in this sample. CDR3 residues: CASSQPQGFYYEQYF. CDR3 DNA: TGTGCCAGCAGTCAGCCACAGGGTTTCTACTACGAGCAGTATTTC. This chain links TRBV28 with TRBJ2-7; D is possibly TRBD1 (6 bases). Germline lookup yields CDR1 MDHEN and CDR2 SYDVKM. The CDR3 has 15 amino acids.

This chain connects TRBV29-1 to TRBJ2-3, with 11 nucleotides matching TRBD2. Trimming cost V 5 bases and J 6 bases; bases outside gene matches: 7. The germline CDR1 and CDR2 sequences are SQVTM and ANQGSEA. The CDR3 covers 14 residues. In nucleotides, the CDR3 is TGCAGCGTTTTAGCGGGGGGGGCGTCGGATACGCAGTATTTT. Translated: CSVLAGGASDTQYF.

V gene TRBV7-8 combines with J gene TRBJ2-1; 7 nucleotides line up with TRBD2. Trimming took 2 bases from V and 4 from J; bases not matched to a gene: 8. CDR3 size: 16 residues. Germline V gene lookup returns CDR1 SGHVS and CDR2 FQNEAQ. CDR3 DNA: TGTGCCAGCAGCTTAACCTTGCGGGAGTCGTACAATGAGCAGTTCTTC. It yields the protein CASSLTLRESYNEQFF. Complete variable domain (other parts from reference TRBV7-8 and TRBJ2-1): GAGVSQSPRYKVAKRGQDVALRCDPISGHVSLFWYQQALGQGPEFLTYFQNEAQLDKSGLPSDRFFAERPEGSVSTLKIQRTQQEDSAVYLCASSLTLRESYNEQFFGPGTRLTVL.

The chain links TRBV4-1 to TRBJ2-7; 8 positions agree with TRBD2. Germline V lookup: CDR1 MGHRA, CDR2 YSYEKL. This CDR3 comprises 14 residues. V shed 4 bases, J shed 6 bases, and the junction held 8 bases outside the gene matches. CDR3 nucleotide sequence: TGCGCCAGCAGCCGAGGACTAGCCGGGGCCGAGCAGTACTTC. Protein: CASSRGLAGAEQYF.

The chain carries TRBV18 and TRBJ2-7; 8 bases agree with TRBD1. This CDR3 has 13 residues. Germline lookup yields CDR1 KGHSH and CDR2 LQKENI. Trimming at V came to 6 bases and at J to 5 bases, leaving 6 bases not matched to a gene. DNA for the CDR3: TGTGCCAGCTCTCCGGACAGGGCGAACGAGCAGTACTTC. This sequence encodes CASSPDRANEQYF. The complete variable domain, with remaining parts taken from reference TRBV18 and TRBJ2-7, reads NAGVMQNPRHLVRRRGQEARLRCSPMKGHSHVYWYRQLPEEGLKFMVYLQKENIIDESGMPKERFSAEFPKEGPSILRIQQVVRGDSAAYFCASSPDRANEQYFGPGTRLTVT.

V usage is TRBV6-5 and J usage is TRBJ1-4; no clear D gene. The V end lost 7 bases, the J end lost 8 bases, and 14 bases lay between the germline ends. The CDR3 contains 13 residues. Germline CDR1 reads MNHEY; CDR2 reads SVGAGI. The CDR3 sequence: CASKDHTVEKLFF. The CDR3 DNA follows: TGTGCCAGCAAAGATCACACAGTAGAAAAACTGTTTTTT.

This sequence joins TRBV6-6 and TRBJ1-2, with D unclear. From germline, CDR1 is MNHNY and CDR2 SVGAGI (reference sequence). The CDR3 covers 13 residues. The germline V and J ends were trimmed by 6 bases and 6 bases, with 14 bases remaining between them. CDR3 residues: CASRQRTENGYTF. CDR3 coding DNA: TGTGCCAGCAGACAACGGACGGAGAATGGCTACACCTTC.

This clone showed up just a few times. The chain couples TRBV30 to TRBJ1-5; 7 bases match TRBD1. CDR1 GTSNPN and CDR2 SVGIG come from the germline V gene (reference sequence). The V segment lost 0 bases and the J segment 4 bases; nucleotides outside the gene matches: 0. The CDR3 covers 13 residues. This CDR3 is CAWSVQGNQPQHF. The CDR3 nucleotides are TGTGCCTGGAGTGTACAGGGGAATCAGCCCCAGCATTTT.

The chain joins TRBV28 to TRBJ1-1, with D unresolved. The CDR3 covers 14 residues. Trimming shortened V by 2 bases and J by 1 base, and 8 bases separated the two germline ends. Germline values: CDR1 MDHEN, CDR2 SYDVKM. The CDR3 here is CASSLPQKNTEAFF. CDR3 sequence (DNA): TGTGCCAGCAGTTTACCACAGAAGAACACTGAAGCTTTCTTT.

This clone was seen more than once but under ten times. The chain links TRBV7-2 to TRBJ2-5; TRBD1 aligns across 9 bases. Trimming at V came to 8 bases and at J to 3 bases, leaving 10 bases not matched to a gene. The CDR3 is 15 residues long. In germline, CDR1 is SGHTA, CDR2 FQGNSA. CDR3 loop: CASQGPGQGKETQYF. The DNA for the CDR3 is TGTGCCAGCCAGGGTCCGGGACAGGGAAAAGAGACCCAGTACTTC.

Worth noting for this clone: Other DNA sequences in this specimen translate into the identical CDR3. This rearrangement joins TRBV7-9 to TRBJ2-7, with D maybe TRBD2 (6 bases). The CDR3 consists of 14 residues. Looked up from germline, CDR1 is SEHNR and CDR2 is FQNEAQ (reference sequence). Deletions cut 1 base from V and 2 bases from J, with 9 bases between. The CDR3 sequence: CASSLGASAYEQYF. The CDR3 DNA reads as TGTGCCAGCAGCTTAGGGGCTAGCGCCTACGAGCAGTACTTC.

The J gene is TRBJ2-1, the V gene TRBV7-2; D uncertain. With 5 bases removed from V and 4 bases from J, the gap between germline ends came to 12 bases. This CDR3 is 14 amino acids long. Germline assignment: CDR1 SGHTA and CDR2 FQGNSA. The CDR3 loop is CASSPPIRYNEQFF. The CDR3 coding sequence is TGTGCCAGCAGCCCTCCAATACGGTACAATGAGCAGTTCTTC.

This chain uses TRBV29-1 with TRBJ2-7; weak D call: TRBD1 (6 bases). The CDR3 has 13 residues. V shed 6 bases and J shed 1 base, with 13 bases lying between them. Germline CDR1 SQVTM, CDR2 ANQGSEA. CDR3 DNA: TGCAGCGTAGAGGACAGAGAGTCCTACGAGCAGTACTTC. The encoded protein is CSVEDRESYEQYF.